This TCR beta chain was sequenced in a study of naive and memory T cell subsets. Two oligonucleotides, mixed equimolar, formed the beta constant-region primer covering TRBC1 and TRBC2. Ligated cDNA was amplified by four rounds of PCR with nested alpha and beta constant-region primers and SP2. TCRdb redid the calling of the UMI-ligation and nested PCR reads with MiXCR, one entry per CDR3 protein. The sample consists of 95,000 to 150,000 distinct CDR3 sequences, approximately 37% of them appearing once. This clonotype has at least ten counts. Sequencing was done on a sample of central memory CD4+ T cells from blood. The receptor comes from a human donor in good health.

Written as DNA, the CDR3 is TGTGCCAGCACCACCGGCAGTTCGCCCCAGCATTTT. This codes for CASTTGSSPQHF. The chain has TRBV28 and TRBJ1-5; D is ambiguous. This CDR3 has 12 residues. The germline V gene has CDR1 MDHEN and CDR2 SYDVKM. With 7 bases removed from V and 9 bases from J, the gap between germline ends came to 13 bases. The variable domain in full, with the rest retrieved from reference TRBV28 and TRBJ1-5, is DVKVTQSSRYLVKRTGEKVFLECVQDMDHENMFWYRQDPGLGLRLIYFSYDVKMKEKGDIPEGYSVSREKKERFSLILESASTNQTSMYLCASTTGSSPQHFGDGTRLSIL.